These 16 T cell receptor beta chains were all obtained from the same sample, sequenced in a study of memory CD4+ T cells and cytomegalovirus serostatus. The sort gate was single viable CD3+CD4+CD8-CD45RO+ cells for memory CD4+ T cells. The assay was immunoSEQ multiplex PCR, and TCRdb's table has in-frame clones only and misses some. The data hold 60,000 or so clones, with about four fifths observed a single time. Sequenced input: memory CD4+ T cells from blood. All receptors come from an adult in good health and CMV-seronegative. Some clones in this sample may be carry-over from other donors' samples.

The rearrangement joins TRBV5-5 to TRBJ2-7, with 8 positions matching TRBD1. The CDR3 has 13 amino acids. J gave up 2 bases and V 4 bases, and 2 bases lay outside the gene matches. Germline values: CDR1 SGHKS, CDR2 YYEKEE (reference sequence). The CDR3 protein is CASSQQGAYEQYF. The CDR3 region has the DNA TGTGCCAGCAGCCAACAGGGGGCCTACGAGCAGTACTTC.

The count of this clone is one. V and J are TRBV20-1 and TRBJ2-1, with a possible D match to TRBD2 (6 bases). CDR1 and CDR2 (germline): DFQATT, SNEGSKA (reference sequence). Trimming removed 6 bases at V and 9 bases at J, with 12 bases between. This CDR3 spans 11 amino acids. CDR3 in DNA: TGCAGTGCCAGTAGCGGCACTGAGCAGTTCTTC. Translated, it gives CSASSGTEQFF.

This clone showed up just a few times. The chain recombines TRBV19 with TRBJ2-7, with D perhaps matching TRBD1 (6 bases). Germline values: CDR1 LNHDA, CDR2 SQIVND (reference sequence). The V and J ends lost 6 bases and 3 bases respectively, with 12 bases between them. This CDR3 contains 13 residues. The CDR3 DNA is TGTGCCAGTAGATCCCTGGACAGCTACGAGCAGTACTTC. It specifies CASRSLDSYEQYF.

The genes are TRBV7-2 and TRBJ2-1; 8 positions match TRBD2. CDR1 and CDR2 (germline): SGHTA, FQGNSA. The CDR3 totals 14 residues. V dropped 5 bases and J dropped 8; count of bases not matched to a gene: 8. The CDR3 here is CASSPGGSFHEQFF. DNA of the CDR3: TGTGCCAGCAGCCCGGGGGGGAGCTTTCATGAGCAGTTCTTC.

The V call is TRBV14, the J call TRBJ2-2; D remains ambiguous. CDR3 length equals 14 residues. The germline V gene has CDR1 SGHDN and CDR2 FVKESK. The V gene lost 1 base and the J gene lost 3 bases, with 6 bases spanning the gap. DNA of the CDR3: TGTGCCAGCAGCCAAGCGGGTTACACCGGGGAGCTGTTTTTT. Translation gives CASSQAGYTGELFF.

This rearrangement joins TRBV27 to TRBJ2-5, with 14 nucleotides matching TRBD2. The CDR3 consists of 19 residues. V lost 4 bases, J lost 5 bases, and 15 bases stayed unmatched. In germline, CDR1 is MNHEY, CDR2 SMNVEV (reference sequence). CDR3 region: CASSSQGTSGSRSFETQYF. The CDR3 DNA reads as TGTGCCAGCAGTTCCCAAGGGACTAGCGGGAGCAGGAGCTTCGAGACCCAGTACTTC.

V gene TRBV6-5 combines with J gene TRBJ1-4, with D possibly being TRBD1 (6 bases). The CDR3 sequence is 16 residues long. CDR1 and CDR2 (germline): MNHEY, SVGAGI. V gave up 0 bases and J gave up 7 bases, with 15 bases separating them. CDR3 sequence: CASSYSSVWGPEKLFF. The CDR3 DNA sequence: TGTGCCAGCAGTTACTCGTCGGTCTGGGGGCCTGAAAAACTGTTTTTT.

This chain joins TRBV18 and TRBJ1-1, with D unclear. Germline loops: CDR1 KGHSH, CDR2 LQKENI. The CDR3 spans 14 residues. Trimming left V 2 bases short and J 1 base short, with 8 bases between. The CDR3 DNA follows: TGTGCCAGCTCACCAGGATTCTCGAACACTGAAGCTTTCTTT. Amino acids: CASSPGFSNTEAFF.

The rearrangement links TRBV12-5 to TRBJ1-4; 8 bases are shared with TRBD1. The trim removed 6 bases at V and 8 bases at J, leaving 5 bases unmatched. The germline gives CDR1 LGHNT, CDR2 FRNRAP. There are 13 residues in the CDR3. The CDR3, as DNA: TGTGCTAGTGGCCGTCGGACAGGGGAAAAACTGTTTTTT. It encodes CASGRRTGEKLFF.

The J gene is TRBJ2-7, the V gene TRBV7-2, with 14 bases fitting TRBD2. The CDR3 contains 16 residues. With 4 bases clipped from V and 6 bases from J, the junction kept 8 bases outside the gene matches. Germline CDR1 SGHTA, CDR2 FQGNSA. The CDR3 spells CASSSTSGRGGLEQYF. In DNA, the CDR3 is TGTGCCAGCAGCTCGACTAGCGGGAGGGGGGGACTCGAGCAGTACTTC.

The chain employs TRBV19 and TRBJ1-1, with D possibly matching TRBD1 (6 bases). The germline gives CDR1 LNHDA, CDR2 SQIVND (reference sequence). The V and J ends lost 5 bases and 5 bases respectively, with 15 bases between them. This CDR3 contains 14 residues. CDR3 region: CASSERRGRTEAFF. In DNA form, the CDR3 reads TGTGCCAGTAGTGAACGCAGGGGACGGACTGAAGCTTTCTTT.

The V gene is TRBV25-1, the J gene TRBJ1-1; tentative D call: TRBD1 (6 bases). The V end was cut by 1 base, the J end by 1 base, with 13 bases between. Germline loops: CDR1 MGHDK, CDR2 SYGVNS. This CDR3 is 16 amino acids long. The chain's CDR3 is CASSEWGAGGNTEAFF. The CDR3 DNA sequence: TGTGCCAGCAGTGAATGGGGGGCCGGGGGGAACACTGAAGCTTTCTTT.

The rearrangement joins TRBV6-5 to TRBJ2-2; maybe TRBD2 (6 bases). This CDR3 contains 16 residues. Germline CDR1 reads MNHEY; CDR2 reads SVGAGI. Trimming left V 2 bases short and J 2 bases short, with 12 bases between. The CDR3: CASSYGLGRNTGELFF. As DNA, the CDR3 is TGTGCCAGCAGTTACGGGCTCGGGAGAAACACCGGGGAGCTGTTTTTT.

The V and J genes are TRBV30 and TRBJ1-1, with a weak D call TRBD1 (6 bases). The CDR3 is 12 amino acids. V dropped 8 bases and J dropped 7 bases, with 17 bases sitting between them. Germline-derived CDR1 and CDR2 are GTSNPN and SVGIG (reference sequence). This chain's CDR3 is CATTRDTIEAFF. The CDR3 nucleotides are TGTGCCACCACCCGGGACACGATTGAAGCTTTCTTT.

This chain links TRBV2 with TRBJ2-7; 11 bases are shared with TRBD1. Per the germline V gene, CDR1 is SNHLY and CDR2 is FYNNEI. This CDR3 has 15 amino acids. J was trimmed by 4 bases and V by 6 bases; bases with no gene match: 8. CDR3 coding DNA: TGTGCCAGCAGGCGCCCGGGACAGGGGGATTACGAGCAGTACTTC. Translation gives CASRRPGQGDYEQYF.

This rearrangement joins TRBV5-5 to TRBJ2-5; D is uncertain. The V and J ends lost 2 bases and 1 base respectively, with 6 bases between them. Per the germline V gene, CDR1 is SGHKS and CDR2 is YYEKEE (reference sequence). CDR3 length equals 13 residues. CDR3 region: CASSFGGQETQYF. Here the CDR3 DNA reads TGTGCCAGCAGCTTCGGCGGCCAAGAGACCCAGTACTTC. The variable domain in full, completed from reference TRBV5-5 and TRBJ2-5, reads DAGVTQSPTHLIKTRGQQVTLRCSPISGHKSVSWYQQVLGQGPQFIFQYYEKEERGRGNFPDRFSARQFPNYSSELNVNALLLGDSALYLCASSFGGQETQYFGPGTRLLVL.